What follows are 5 T cell receptor beta chains derived from one specimen sequenced in a study of response to subunit inactivated influenza vaccine. TCRdb reanalysed the RT-PCR reads using MiXCR and keeps one entry per CDR3 protein. Of 500,000 or so distinct CDR3 sequences listed, more than 15% were seen once; the top ten hold around 3%. The specimen comprised CD4+ T cells sorted from PBMCs, sampled less than 30 months after vaccination. These receptors all come from a man aged 45-69 years who received an inactivated influenza vaccine.

The chain is built from TRBV12-3 or TRBV12-4 and TRBJ2-2; D is unclear. The CDR3 sequence is 14 residues long. Trimming removed 2 bases from V and 4 bases from J, with 8 bases in between. The DNA for the CDR3 is TGTGCCAGCAGTTTAAATACCGGCACCGGGGAGCTGTTTTTT. It translates to CASSLNTGTGELFF.

This clonotype was detected a few times. The chain is built from TRBV19 and TRBJ2-1, with 12 nucleotides matching TRBD1. The V segment lost 4 bases and the J segment 0 bases; nucleotides outside the gene matches: 10. This CDR3 has 19 residues. Germline V gene lookup returns CDR1 LNHDA and CDR2 SQIVND (reference sequence). The CDR3 DNA reads as TGTGCCAGTAGTACCGGGACAGGGGGCCTTACTAGCTCCTACAATGAGCAGTTCTTC. The encoded protein is CASSTGTGGLTSSYNEQFF.

This clonotype showed up just a few times. This rearrangement joins TRBV3-1 to TRBJ2-2; no clear D gene. Germline loops: CDR1 LGHDT, CDR2 YNNKEL (reference sequence). The V end was cut by 0 bases, the J end by 4 bases, with 12 bases between. The CDR3 consists of 16 residues. The CDR3 loop is CASSQEPAAPTGELFF. CDR3 bases: TGTGCCAGCAGCCAAGAACCAGCAGCACCCACCGGGGAGCTGTTTTTT.

This clonotype was found many times. As DNA, the CDR3 is TGTGCCAGCAGTTTAGCGCGTCGGGGAGGCGAGCAGTTCTTC. This gives the protein CASSLARRGGEQFF. V is TRBV12-3 or TRBV12-4 and J is TRBJ2-1; D possibly corresponds to TRBD2 (6 bases). With 0 bases removed from V and 10 bases from J, the gap between germline ends came to 13 bases. The CDR3 length is 14 residues.

This clonotype has ten or more counts. This chain connects TRBV5-8 to TRBJ2-7, with no clear D. The CDR3 runs to 11 residues. The germline V and J ends were trimmed by 5 bases and 0 bases, with 3 bases remaining between them. The germline V gene has CDR1 SGHTS and CDR2 YDEGEE. CDR3 sequence (DNA): TGTGCCAGCAGACTCTCCTACGAGCAGTACTTC. The encoded protein is CASRLSYEQYF.